This T cell receptor beta chain was identified in a study of blood T cell repertoires in COVID-19 (dated by TCRdb to 2020 to 2021). Regarding the study in general: Samples from collaborators originated in the United States, Italy and Spain and spanned both the acute and convalescent phases of COVID-19. Where available, HLA class I and class II types were obtained from metadata supplied by the sample provider rather than from assay-based typing. Samples came from the ongoing ImmuneRACE study (first 160 participants) plus 1,254 subjects from 6 global collaborators. The repertoires were released in a freely available public database intended as a resource for research on the immune response to SARS-CoV-2. The material from the prospective study consisted of cDNA or gDNA derived from T cells, B-cell-depleted T cells, or PBMCs. The dataset comprised deeply sampled blood TCRbeta repertoires from subjects exposed to, actively infected with, or recovered from COVID-19. Nearly every sample came with metadata listing a de-identified subject ID, COVID-19 status, age in years and sex. General conclusions and limits of the study: The amount of clinical and demographic metadata varied by source and participant and was provided uncurated.

The collaborating institutions used their own protocols to collect whole blood in K2EDTA tubes. For TCRbeta analysis, collaborator samples were shipped as frozen whole blood, as isolated PBMCs, or as DNA extracted from either sample type. TCRbeta CDR3 regions were amplified from genomic DNA using the immunoSEQ Assay, a bias-controlled multiplex PCR. The original methods were these. The number of nucleated cells in each sample was estimated by amplification of reference gene primers within the assay. Sequence reads were collapsed and filtered to measure the absolute abundance of every unique TCRbeta CDR3 rearrangement. For each sample, productive Simpson clonality was calculated by taking the square root of Simpson's diversity index across productive rearrangements. Held by TCRdb, this immuneACCESS table contains in-frame sequences only and omits some clones. Under half of the omission traces to an unresolved V gene where checked; the cause of the rest is unknown. Clonal size and the V and J genes are those of that table, whereas D and trimming came from the DNA. The sample table records more than 120,000 clones; approximately 88% of these occur just once. 4.8% of the sample rests with the top ten.

Regarding this clone: This receptor's antigen is unknown. No base quality values were provided; no much bigger clone lies one nucleotide off.

The CDR3 runs 15 residues from the cysteine to the phenylalanine. Of all the DNA, just the CDR3 is kept, 45 bases in frame from base 1. Trimmed from V: 3 bases; trimmed from J: 7 bases; junction bases lacking a gene match: 7. In the germline V gene, CDR1 corresponds to MNHNS and CDR2 to SASEGT. Here the chain combines TRBV6-1 and TRBJ1-4, and 8 junction bases match TRBD1. The TCR sequence derives from a human donor in a cohort sampled during active COVID-19. Sequencing was performed on peripheral blood. In nucleotides, the sequence is TGTGCCAGCAGTGACCTCAGGGGGCGAGCTGAAAAACTGTTTTTT. This is translated as CASSDLRGRAEKLFF.